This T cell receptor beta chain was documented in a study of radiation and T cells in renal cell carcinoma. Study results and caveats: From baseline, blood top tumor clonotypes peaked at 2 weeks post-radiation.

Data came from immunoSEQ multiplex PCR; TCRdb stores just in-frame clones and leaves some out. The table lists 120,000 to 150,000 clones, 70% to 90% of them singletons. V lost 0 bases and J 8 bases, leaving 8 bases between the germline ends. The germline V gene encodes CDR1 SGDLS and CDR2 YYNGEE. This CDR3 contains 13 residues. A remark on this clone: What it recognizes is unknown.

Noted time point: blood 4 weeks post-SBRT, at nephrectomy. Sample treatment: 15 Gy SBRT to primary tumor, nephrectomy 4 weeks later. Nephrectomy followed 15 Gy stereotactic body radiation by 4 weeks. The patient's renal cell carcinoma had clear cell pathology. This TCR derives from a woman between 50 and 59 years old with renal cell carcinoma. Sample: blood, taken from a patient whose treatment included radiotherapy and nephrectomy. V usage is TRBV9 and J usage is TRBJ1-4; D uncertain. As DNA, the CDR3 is TGTGCCAGCAGCGTAGCACCGGACGAAAAACTGTTTTTT. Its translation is CASSVAPDEKLFF.